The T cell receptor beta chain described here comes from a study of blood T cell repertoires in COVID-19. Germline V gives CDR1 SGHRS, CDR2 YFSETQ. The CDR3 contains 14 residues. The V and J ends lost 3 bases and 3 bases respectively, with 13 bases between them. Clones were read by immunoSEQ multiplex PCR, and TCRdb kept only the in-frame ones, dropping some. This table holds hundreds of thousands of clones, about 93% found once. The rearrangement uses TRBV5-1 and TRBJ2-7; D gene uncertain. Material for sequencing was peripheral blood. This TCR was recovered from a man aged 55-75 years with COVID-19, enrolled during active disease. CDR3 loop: CASSYDLTFYEQYF. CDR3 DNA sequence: TGCGCCAGCAGCTACGACTTAACCTTCTACGAGCAGTACTTC.